This T cell receptor (beta chain) was captured in a study of T-cell memory formation after mild COVID-19. On the study more broadly: Largely, the TCR clusters proved donor specific. Findings and limits, study-wide: Contracting clones from day 15 to 85 showed balanced CD4/CD8; later expanders favored CD4+. Shrinking CD4+ clones were chiefly CM and EM; CD8+ ones were chiefly EMRA.

The TCR alpha and TCR beta cDNA libraries, bearing sample barcodes and UMIs, were generated by 5'RACE using constant-segment primers. One entry per CDR3 protein results from TCRdb running MiXCR on the 5' RACE reads. The data show around 150,000 distinct CDR3 sequences, more than 12% seen once. This clonotype was seen more than once but under ten times. Antigen specificity is unknown. The germline CDR1 and CDR2 sequences are KGHDR and SFDVKD. The CDR3 covers 16 residues. V dropped 3 bases and J dropped 2; count of bases not matched to a gene: 4. The receptor was isolated from an adult woman who had mild COVID-19 (a few samples of this study predate the infection). Cell type and time point are not known. The chain is built from TRBV24-1 and TRBJ2-1; 9 bases are shared with TRBD2. The specimen was PBMCs or a T cell subset sorted from them (not recorded which). The CDR3 here is CATSDLSGGTYNEQFF. In nucleotides, the CDR3 is TGTGCCACCAGTGATCTTAGCGGGGGAACCTACAATGAGCAGTTCTTC.